Below are 31 T cell receptor beta chains sequenced from a single sample in a study of shared clonotypes between healthy human individuals. Profiled with immunoSEQ multiplex PCR; TCRdb holds only in-frame clones, not every one. Of about 580,000 clones in the sample, 98% were seen once. Positively selected for CCR7, the CD45RO-negative cells used as naive CD8 cells excluded terminally differentiated effector memory CD45RA+ cells. Sequences were obtained from naive CD8+ T cells sorted from blood. The receptors here all came from a man aged 25-45 years in good health.

The CDR3 spells CASSHTGTGGEEQYF. The CDR3 nucleotides read TGTGCCAGCAGCCACACCGGGACAGGGGGCGAAGAGCAGTACTTC. The chain couples TRBV7-3 to TRBJ2-7; TRBD1 matches 12 bases. Germline V CDR1 and CDR2: SGHTA, FQGTGA. This CDR3 comprises 15 residues. Germline trimming cut 5 bases from V and 7 bases from J; bases unmatched to any gene: 9.

The rearrangement uses TRBV30 and TRBJ2-3; 7 bases fit TRBD2. From germline, CDR1 is GTSNPN and CDR2 SVGIG (reference sequence). The CDR3 loop spans 20 amino acids. V shed 1 base and J 2 bases; nucleotides not matched to a gene: 21. CDR3 coding DNA: TGTGCCTGGAGTGACGGGACTAACCCTCGCCATCGACCAAACACAGATACGCAGTATTTT. Encoded protein: CAWSDGTNPRHRPNTDTQYF.

The chain joins TRBV30 to TRBJ1-5; D ambiguous. The V gene lost 4 bases and the J gene lost 1 base, with 8 bases spanning the gap. Germline assignment: CDR1 GTSNPN and CDR2 SVGIG (reference sequence). CDR3 length: 13 amino acids. CDR3 coding DNA: TGTGCCTGGAATGCTGAGAGCAATCAGCCCCAGCATTTT. Protein sequence: CAWNAESNQPQHF.

The chain has TRBV4-1 and TRBJ2-2; D may be TRBD1 (6 bases). Germline V gene lookup returns CDR1 MGHRA and CDR2 YSYEKL. There are 17 residues in the CDR3. V was trimmed by 2 bases and J by 4 bases, leaving 17 bases between them. The chain's CDR3 is CASSQYRVAEGTGELFF. CDR3 DNA sequence: TGCGCCAGCAGCCAATACAGGGTAGCCGAGGGCACCGGGGAGCTGTTTTTT.

The chain carries TRBV6-5 and TRBJ1-3; weak D call: TRBD1 (5 bases). From germline, CDR1 is MNHEY and CDR2 SVGAGI. The CDR3 consists of 15 residues. The V end was cut by 4 bases, the J end by 4 bases, with 14 bases between. The CDR3 reads CASSSPETVGNTIYF. CDR3 DNA: TGTGCCAGCAGTTCCCCGGAGACAGTCGGAAACACCATATATTTT.

V gene TRBV2 combines with J gene TRBJ2-4; D is unresolved. The CDR3 covers 12 residues. CDR1 SNHLY and CDR2 FYNNEI come from the germline V gene. V gave up 5 bases and J gave up 9 bases, with 11 bases separating them. CDR3 residues: CASSQDGPIQYF. The CDR3 DNA is TGTGCCAGCAGTCAGGACGGGCCCATTCAGTACTTC.

The CDR3 protein is CASSSGVAGELFF. Here the CDR3 DNA reads TGTGCCAGCAGCTCTGGAGTTGCCGGGGAGCTGTTTTTT. The chain carries TRBV7-6 and TRBJ2-2; D gene ambiguous. The germline V and J ends were trimmed by 4 bases and 6 bases, with 9 bases remaining between them. The CDR3 runs to 13 residues. CDR1 SGHVS and CDR2 FNYEAQ come from the germline V gene.

This chain links TRBV7-9 with TRBJ2-1; D gene ambiguous. Germline CDR1 SEHNR, CDR2 FQNEAQ (reference sequence). V lost 5 bases and J lost 2, with 16 bases in between. The CDR3 length is 16 residues. The CDR3 is CASSPRASDPYNEQFF. CDR3 DNA: TGTGCCAGCAGCCCCCGGGCGAGCGATCCCTACAATGAGCAGTTCTTC.

The V gene is TRBV5-1, the J gene TRBJ1-1; no reliable D call. V lost 1 base and J lost 4, with 11 bases in between. The CDR3 has 14 residues. Germline V gene sequence: CDR1 SGHRS, CDR2 YFSETQ. CDR3 protein: CASSLRSVSTEAFF. In nucleotides, the CDR3 is TGCGCCAGCAGCTTGCGGTCAGTAAGCACTGAAGCTTTCTTT.

V is TRBV18 and J is TRBJ2-1, with 9 bases that match TRBD2. Trimming removed 4 bases from V and 8 bases from J; junction bases left unmatched: 9. Germline CDR1 reads KGHSH; CDR2 reads LQKENI. This CDR3 spans 15 amino acids. In DNA form, the CDR3 reads TGTGCCAGCTCACTAGGACTAGCGATGGGGGATGAGCAGTTCTTC. It codes for CASSLGLAMGDEQFF.

This chain connects TRBV11-2 to TRBJ2-7; 8 bases line up with TRBD2. V dropped 6 bases and J dropped 1; count of bases not matched to a gene: 8. The CDR3 is 15 amino acids. The germline V gene encodes CDR1 SGHAT and CDR2 FQNNGV. The DNA for the CDR3 is TGTGCCAGCAGACCTGGACTAGCTAAATCCTACGAGCAGTACTTC. Residues: CASRPGLAKSYEQYF.

A single count supports this clone. The sample carries other DNA sequences with the same CDR3. The CDR3 DNA is TGTGCCAGCTCCGGACTAGCCGGCTACGAGCAGTACTTC. Amino acid sequence: CASSGLAGYEQYF. The chain is built from TRBV19 and TRBJ2-7; 8 bases are shared with TRBD2. Trimming took 9 bases from V and 3 from J; bases not matched to a gene: 7. The CDR3 loop spans 13 amino acids. CDR1 is LNHDA, CDR2 SQIVND, per germline (reference sequence).

This chain links TRBV9 with TRBJ2-1; weak D call: TRBD2 (6 bases). Germline lookup yields CDR1 SGDLS and CDR2 YYNGEE. The CDR3 length is 17 residues. Between the trimmed V and J ends, which lost 4 bases and 0 bases, there was a span of 17 bases. This chain's CDR3 is CASSHGGFSGSYNEQFF. DNA of the CDR3: TGTGCCAGCAGCCACGGAGGGTTCAGCGGCTCCTACAATGAGCAGTTCTTC.

The chain couples TRBV4-3 to TRBJ2-2, with a weak D call TRBD2 (5 bases). With 0 bases removed from V and 5 bases from J, the gap between germline ends came to 7 bases. In germline, CDR1 is LGHNA, CDR2 YSLEER. The CDR3 has 14 residues. The CDR3 here is CASSQDSGTGELFF. The CDR3 DNA is TGCGCCAGCAGCCAAGATTCGGGGACCGGGGAGCTGTTTTTT.

The rearrangement links TRBV27 to TRBJ2-2; no clear D gene. The CDR3 consists of 13 residues. V was trimmed by 4 bases and J by 0 bases, leaving 3 bases between them. Germline V CDR1 and CDR2: MNHEY, SMNVEV (reference sequence). The CDR3 sequence is CASSSSNTGELFF. The CDR3 DNA follows: TGTGCCAGCAGTTCATCGAACACCGGGGAGCTGTTTTTT.

The V and J genes are TRBV7-6 and TRBJ2-7, with D perhaps being TRBD1 or TRBD2 (6 bases each). Deletions cut 5 bases from V and 2 bases from J, with 13 bases between. This CDR3 contains 14 residues. Germline V gene data show CDR1 as SGHVS and CDR2 as FNYEAQ. CDR3 in amino acids: CASSVEGGPYEQYF. The CDR3, as DNA: TGTGCCAGCAGCGTAGAGGGGGGTCCCTACGAGCAGTACTTC.

V gene TRBV4-2 combines with J gene TRBJ2-7; TRBD1 agrees at 7 bases. The CDR3 totals 14 residues. The J segment lost 5 bases and the V segment lost 0 bases, leaving 4 bases of the junction unmatched. Germline V gene sequence: CDR1 LGHNA, CDR2 YNFKEQ. CDR3 in DNA: TGTGCCAGCAGCCAAGAACAGGGGTACAACGAGCAGTACTTC. This gives the protein CASSQEQGYNEQYF.

The chain combines TRBV2 with TRBJ1-4; the D is unclear. The CDR3 has 13 amino acids. Germline lookup yields CDR1 SNHLY and CDR2 FYNNEI. V was trimmed by 0 bases and J by 8 bases, leaving 7 bases between them. DNA of the CDR3: TGTGCCAGCAGTGAAGCGCTTGGGGAAAAACTGTTTTTT. As protein: CASSEALGEKLFF. The whole variable domain, filled in from reference TRBV2 and TRBJ1-4, reads EPEVTQTPSHQVTQMGQEVILRCVPISNHLYFYWYRQILGQKVEFLVSFYNNEISEKSEIFDDQFSVERPDGSNFTLKIRSTKLEDSAMYFCASSEALGEKLFFGSGTQLSVL.

This clone was seen a single time. The J gene is TRBJ2-3, the V gene TRBV27; D call uncertain. The V and J ends lost 5 bases and 2 bases respectively, with 8 bases between them. Germline loops: CDR1 MNHEY, CDR2 SMNVEV (reference sequence). This CDR3 comprises 13 residues. The CDR3 loop reads CASSENPTDTQYF. In nucleotides, the CDR3 is TGTGCCAGCAGTGAGAACCCCACAGATACGCAGTATTTT.

V and J are TRBV11-2 and TRBJ1-1, with D possibly being TRBD1 (6 bases). V shed 1 base and J shed 1 base, with 7 bases lying between them. The CDR3 is 14 residues long. Germline lookup yields CDR1 SGHAT and CDR2 FQNNGV. The DNA for the CDR3 is TGTGCCAGCAGCTTAGGGGGGGCGAACACTGAAGCTTTCTTT. It codes for CASSLGGANTEAFF.

In its sample, this clone was seen once. This chain connects TRBV4-1 to TRBJ2-1; 11 positions match TRBD1. Looked up from germline, CDR1 is MGHRA and CDR2 is YSYEKL. Trimming took 5 bases from V and 0 from J; bases not matched to a gene: 3. This CDR3 contains 16 residues. DNA of the CDR3: TGCGCCAGCAGCTCCGGGACAGGGGGCTCCTACAATGAGCAGTTCTTC. Protein: CASSSGTGGSYNEQFF.

V gene TRBV6-5 combines with J gene TRBJ1-2; D not certain. Germline CDR1 and CDR2: MNHEY and SVGAGI. V was trimmed by 2 bases and J by 3 bases, leaving 7 bases between them. The CDR3 sequence is 13 residues long. The CDR3 spells CASSYGQYYGYTF. CDR3 DNA: TGTGCCAGCAGTTACGGGCAGTACTATGGCTACACCTTC.

The chain couples TRBV27 to TRBJ2-2; no firm D call. V lost 5 bases and J 3 bases, leaving 7 bases between the germline ends. Germline CDR1 and CDR2: MNHEY and SMNVEV (reference sequence). CDR3 length: 13 amino acids. The CDR3 DNA reads TGTGCCAGCAGTAGTCGGCACACCGGGGAGCTGTTTTTT. Translated, it gives CASSSRHTGELFF.

The V and J genes are TRBV30 and TRBJ1-3; 8 bases fit TRBD1. The CDR3 spans 16 residues. V was pared by 2 bases and J by 0 bases, with 6 bases of the junction left unmatched. Germline V gene data show CDR1 as GTSNPN and CDR2 as SVGIG (reference sequence). CDR3: CAWSPGDRSSGNTIYF. The CDR3 DNA sequence: TGTGCCTGGAGTCCGGGGGACAGGAGCTCTGGAAACACCATATATTTT.

As regards this clone: Other nucleotide sequences in the sample specify the same CDR3. The J gene is TRBJ2-7, the V gene TRBV29-1; 9 bases fit TRBD2. This CDR3 region has 12 residues. Trimming cost V 5 bases and J 3 bases; bases outside gene matches: 2. Germline V CDR1 and CDR2: SQVTM, ANQGSEA. The CDR3 is CSVLAGNYEQYF. The CDR3 coding sequence is TGCAGCGTTCTAGCGGGAAACTACGAGCAGTACTTC.

This clone came up once. The chain links TRBV27 to TRBJ1-5; 9 nucleotides agree with TRBD1. CDR3 size: 15 residues. Germline-derived CDR1 and CDR2 are MNHEY and SMNVEV (reference sequence). Trimming removed 0 bases from V and 8 bases from J; junction bases left unmatched: 5. The CDR3 DNA reads as TGTGCCAGCAGTTTATCCGTCGGACAGGGGAAGCCCCAGCATTTT. Protein: CASSLSVGQGKPQHF.

The J gene is TRBJ2-1, the V gene TRBV5-4, with TRBD1 matching over 9 bases. This CDR3 has 15 residues. J gave up 3 bases and V 4 bases, and 5 bases lay outside the gene matches. Per the germline V gene, CDR1 is SGHNT and CDR2 is YYREEE (reference sequence). CDR3 sequence: CASSMGQGFYNEQFF. The DNA of the CDR3 is TGTGCCAGCAGCATGGGACAGGGTTTCTACAATGAGCAGTTCTTC.

The chain has TRBV27 and TRBJ2-1, with 7 positions matching TRBD2. V shed 2 bases and J 7 bases; nucleotides not matched to a gene: 8. Germline CDR1 and CDR2: MNHEY and SMNVEV (reference sequence). CDR3 length: 15 amino acids. The CDR3 DNA follows: TGTGCCAGCAGTTTAAGGCAGGGAGGGTGGAATGAGCAGTTCTTC. This encodes CASSLRQGGWNEQFF.

J is TRBJ2-7 and V is TRBV7-9; 10 bases are a match to TRBD1. Unmatched junction bases numbered 6, after V lost 2 bases and J lost 5 bases. The CDR3 totals 15 residues. CDR1 and CDR2 (germline): SEHNR, FQNEAQ (reference sequence). In DNA form, the CDR3 reads TGTGCCAGCAGCTTATCTGGGACAGGGGCGGACGAGCAGTACTTC. Its protein is CASSLSGTGADEQYF.

The CDR3 loop reads CASSLILNTGELFF. DNA for the CDR3: TGTGCCAGCAGCTTAATCCTGAACACCGGGGAGCTGTTTTTT. This sequence joins TRBV7-3 and TRBJ2-2; no firm D call. V was clipped by 1 base and J by 1 base, with 4 bases between them. CDR3 size: 14 residues. Germline lookup yields CDR1 SGHTA and CDR2 FQGTGA.

V usage is TRBV25-1 and J usage is TRBJ2-3, with 13 nucleotides matching TRBD2. After removal of 2 bases from V and 4 bases from J, the junction contained 3 bases not matched to a gene. CDR3 length: 16 amino acids. Per the germline V gene, CDR1 is MGHDK and CDR2 is SYGVNS. Here the CDR3 reads CASSEGLAGVADTQYF. Here the CDR3 DNA reads TGTGCCAGCAGTGAAGGACTAGCGGGAGTGGCAGATACGCAGTATTTT.